This TCR beta chain was identified during a study of cytomegalovirus exposure and HLA in healthy donors. Use of 60 Vbeta and 13 Jbeta primers characterized the PCR. Data came from immunoSEQ multiplex PCR; TCRdb stores just in-frame clones and leaves some out. Of about 120,000 clones detected, around three quarters appear once; the ten largest clones hold 2.7%. The receptor comes from a woman between 35 and 50 years old in good health and CMV-seropositive. Sequencing was performed on PBMCs.

The CDR3 coding sequence is TGTGCCAGCAGCACCCCGACAGGGAAACTGTTTTTT. It encodes CASSTPTGKLFF. V usage is TRBV7-9 and J usage is TRBJ1-4, with 7 bases aligning to TRBD1. The V gene end was trimmed by 5 bases and the J gene end by 11 bases; junction bases not matched to a gene: 5. CDR3 size: 12 residues. Germline-derived CDR1 and CDR2 are SEHNR and FQNEAQ (reference sequence).